These 26 T cell receptor beta chains were sequenced from one sample in a study of T cells in Graves' hyperthyroidism and ophthalmopathy. The TCR beta CDR3 regions underwent amplification using RNA transcripts as the source. The HTBI primer set served for first-round RT-PCR of the TCR CDR3. Using its own MiXCR run on the multiplex PCR reads, TCRdb lists one record per CDR3 protein. The table includes about 640,000 distinct CDR3 sequences, roughly 20% detected once. The sequencing input was blood. All receptors come from a man aged 25 to 40 with Graves' ophthalmopathy.

Ten or more counts support this clonotype. The rearrangement joins TRBV5-6 to TRBJ1-1; D not certain. Trimming shortened V by 5 bases and J by 3 bases, and 17 bases separated the two germline ends. CDR1 SGHDT and CDR2 YYEEEE come from the germline V gene. CDR3 size: 15 residues. In DNA, the CDR3 is TGTGCCAGCAGATTAGGCGAAAGCGGAGACACTGAAGCTTTCTTT. Protein: CASRLGESGDTEAFF.

This clonotype was detected ten times or more. This chain links TRBV7-9 with TRBJ1-1, with a possible D match to TRBD1 (6 bases). The V end was cut by 2 bases, the J end by 7 bases, with 14 bases between. The germline V gene encodes CDR1 SEHNR and CDR2 FQNEAQ (reference sequence). The CDR3 runs 14 residues. CDR3 protein: CASSLQGQDIEAFF. The CDR3, as DNA: TGTGCCAGCAGCTTACAGGGGCAAGACATTGAAGCTTTCTTT.

The V gene is TRBV27, the J gene TRBJ1-6; maybe TRBD1 (6 bases). This CDR3 has 14 amino acids. Germline lookup yields CDR1 MNHEY and CDR2 SMNVEV (reference sequence). V lost 7 bases to trimming and J lost 10 bases, with 17 bases between them. The CDR3 is CASTSTGKQSPLHF. DNA for the CDR3: TGTGCCAGCACGTCAACAGGGAAACAATCACCCCTCCACTTT.

This clonotype was found a few times. The chain combines TRBV5-1 with TRBJ1-1; 9 positions agree with TRBD1. The CDR3 length is 15 residues. The germline V gene has CDR1 SGHRS and CDR2 YFSETQ. Germline trimming cut 3 bases from V and 5 bases from J; bases unmatched to any gene: 8. Written as DNA, the CDR3 is TGCGCCAGCAGCTCGGAACAGGGGGCAAGAACTGAAGCTTTCTTT. Protein: CASSSEQGARTEAFF. Drawing the rest from reference TRBV5-1 and TRBJ1-1, the complete variable domain is KAGVTQTPRYLIKTRGQQVTLSCSPISGHRSVSWYQQTPGQGLQFLFEYFSETQRNKGNFPGRFSGRQFSNSRSEMNVSTLELGDSALYLCASSSEQGARTEAFFGQGTRLTVV.

The rearrangement links TRBV29-1 to TRBJ2-2; possible D gene TRBD1, 5 bases. V shed 4 bases and J shed 2 bases, with 8 bases lying between them. This CDR3 region has 13 residues. Germline V gene sequence: CDR1 SQVTM, CDR2 ANQGSEA. This chain's CDR3 is CSVVRANTGELFF. Here the CDR3 DNA reads TGCAGCGTTGTCAGGGCAAACACCGGGGAGCTGTTTTTT.

This clonotype was seen only a few times. The J gene is TRBJ1-5, the V gene TRBV6-2 or TRBV6-3, with TRBD1 matching over 9 bases. The CDR3 has 16 residues. After removal of 0 bases from V and 5 bases from J, the junction contained 5 bases not matched to a gene. Germline V gives CDR1 MNHEY, CDR2 SVGEGT. The CDR3 DNA is TGTGCCAGCAGTTACTCGGGACAGGGCAGGGATCAGCCCCAGCATTTT. It codes for CASSYSGQGRDQPQHF.

This chain joins TRBV7-9 and TRBJ2-5, with D possibly TRBD1 on 5 matching bases. The germline V gene has CDR1 SEHNR and CDR2 FQNEAQ (reference sequence). The CDR3 is 12 residues long. V was shortened by 4 bases and J by 6 bases, with 9 bases between the two germline ends. CDR3 sequence reads: CASSSGLKTQYF. As DNA, the CDR3 is TGTGCCAGCAGCTCAGGGTTGAAGACCCAGTACTTC.

This clonotype came up many times. The chain employs TRBV2 and TRBJ2-7, with D possibly matching TRBD2 (6 bases). Germline V gene lookup returns CDR1 SNHLY and CDR2 FYNNEI. CDR3 length: 15 residues. V gave up 6 bases and J gave up 3 bases, with 18 bases separating them. The CDR3 spells CASSRFITGDYEQYF. Written as DNA, the CDR3 is TGTGCCAGCAGCAGATTTATCACGGGGGACTACGAGCAGTACTTC.

V gene TRBV18 combines with J gene TRBJ1-5; a weak D match, TRBD1 (5 bases). V dropped 3 bases and J dropped 6 bases, with 6 bases sitting between them. The germline V gene has CDR1 KGHSH and CDR2 LQKENI. This CDR3 is 12 amino acids long. The DNA of the CDR3 is TGTGCCAGCTCACCGGGACTTCAGCCCCAGCATTTT. It yields the protein CASSPGLQPQHF.

In this sample, this clonotype turned up a few times. The chain couples TRBV4-1 to TRBJ2-7; no reliable D call. CDR1 and CDR2 (germline): MGHRA, YSYEKL. V lost 1 base, J lost 2 bases, and 15 bases lay in between. The CDR3 runs to 16 residues. As DNA, the CDR3 is TGCGCCAGCAGCCAAGGCGCCCTCCGGCAAACCTACGAGCAGTACTTC. This codes for CASSQGALRQTYEQYF.

The rearrangement links TRBV10-3 to TRBJ1-2, with D maybe TRBD1 (6 bases). With 4 bases removed from V and 2 bases from J, the gap between germline ends came to 17 bases. From germline, CDR1 is ENHRY and CDR2 SYGVKD. The CDR3 runs to 16 residues. The CDR3 DNA sequence: TGTGCCATCAGTGGATGGTCAGGGGATAAAAACTATGGCTACACCTTC. As protein: CAISGWSGDKNYGYTF.

There are many counts of this clonotype. The CDR3 DNA is TGTGCCACCAGCAGCGGGGAACCCTACGAGCAGTACTTC. Translating it yields CATSSGEPYEQYF. V is TRBV15 and J is TRBJ2-7, with D maybe TRBD2 (5 bases). V gave up 3 bases and J gave up 2 bases, with 8 bases separating them. Germline V CDR1 and CDR2: LNHNV, YYDKDF (reference sequence). This CDR3 region has 13 residues.

This clonotype has a count of ten or more. The V and J genes are TRBV2 and TRBJ2-3; the match to TRBD1 covers 7 bases. V was pared by 4 bases and J by 6 bases, with 7 bases of the junction left unmatched. Looked up from germline, CDR1 is SNHLY and CDR2 is FYNNEI. CDR3 length equals 14 residues. The CDR3 region has the DNA TGTGCCAGCAGTGTGTCACAGGGGACGGATACGCAGTATTTT. It yields the protein CASSVSQGTDTQYF.

This clonotype showed up just a few times. The rearrangement uses TRBV5-1 and TRBJ2-5; D ambiguous. Per germline, CDR1 SGHRS and CDR2 YFSETQ. The CDR3 length is 13 residues. V was trimmed by 4 bases and J by 4 bases, leaving 11 bases between them. The CDR3 DNA sequence: TGCGCCAGCAGCCAACCCCTGGGAGAGACCCAGTACTTC. As protein: CASSQPLGETQYF.

V and J are TRBV6-2 or TRBV6-3 and TRBJ2-3, with 13 bases lining up with TRBD2. This CDR3 contains 16 residues. The V and J ends lost 6 bases and 4 bases, in that order; junction bases with no gene match: 7. Per germline, CDR1 MNHEY and CDR2 SVGEGT. The CDR3 spells CASRRGTSGISDTQYF. Here the CDR3 DNA reads TGTGCCAGCAGACGGGGGACTAGCGGGATCTCAGATACGCAGTATTTT.

In its sample, this clonotype was seen a few times. The chain combines TRBV6-2 or TRBV6-3 with TRBJ2-1; 7 positions match TRBD1. Per germline, CDR1 MNHEY and CDR2 SVGEGT. The CDR3 extends over 13 amino acids. Losses at the gene ends were 6 bases for V and 9 bases for J; bases not matched to a gene: 8. The CDR3 coding sequence is TGTGCCAGCAGCCCTAACCGACAGGGTGAGCAGTTCTTC. Amino acid sequence: CASSPNRQGEQFF.

This clonotype occurred a few times. CDR3 residues: CASSFPGLGTYNEQFF. The CDR3, as DNA: TGTGCCAGCAGTTTCCCGGGACTAGGAACCTACAATGAGCAGTTCTTC. The chain couples TRBV12-3 or TRBV12-4 to TRBJ2-1; TRBD2 agrees at 8 bases. The CDR3 extends over 16 amino acids. V dropped 3 bases and J dropped 2; count of bases not matched to a gene: 6.

There are many counts of this clonotype. The chain links TRBV7-2 to TRBJ2-7; 7 nucleotides line up with TRBD1. J gave up 4 bases and V 5 bases, and 11 bases lay outside the gene matches. The CDR3 spans 15 residues. CDR1 SGHTA and CDR2 FQGNSA come from the germline V gene. CDR3 sequence (DNA): TGTGCCAGCAGCCTCGACAGGGACCCTTCGTACGAGCAGTACTTC. Translating gives CASSLDRDPSYEQYF.

This clonotype was counted ten times or more. The chain has TRBV12-3 or TRBV12-4 and TRBJ2-7, with D hard to call. V lost 3 bases and J lost 3, with 6 bases in between. The CDR3 is 12 residues long. The CDR3, as DNA: TGTGCCAGCAGTTTGATGGGCTACGAGCAGTACTTC. Protein sequence: CASSLMGYEQYF.

This clonotype was seen ten or more times. The rearrangement joins TRBV10-3 to TRBJ1-4; 11 positions match TRBD1. The V and J ends lost 8 bases and 5 bases, in that order; junction bases with no gene match: 1. The CDR3 is 13 residues long. Looked up from germline, CDR1 is ENHRY and CDR2 is SYGVKD. The CDR3 loop is CAIGTGGNEKLFF. CDR3 bases: TGTGCCATCGGGACAGGGGGAAATGAAAAACTGTTTTTT.

The chain employs TRBV20-1 and TRBJ2-1; TRBD2 agrees at 9 bases. The ends lost 2 bases at V and 3 bases at J; junction bases unmatched: 8. The CDR3 spans 16 residues. CDR1 is DFQATT and CDR2 is SNEGSKA in the germline V gene (reference sequence). The CDR3 loop reads CSARYPSGERYNEQFF. For the CDR3, the DNA is TGCAGTGCTAGATATCCTAGCGGGGAACGCTACAATGAGCAGTTCTTC.

The CDR3 coding sequence is TGCAGTGCTAGATGGGGCAATGAGCAGTTCTTC. Translated, it gives CSARWGNEQFF. V and J are TRBV20-1 and TRBJ2-1; the D is unclear. The length of the CDR3 is 11 residues. Germline V lookup: CDR1 DFQATT, CDR2 SNEGSKA (reference sequence). V shed 2 bases and J shed 6 bases, with 5 bases lying between them.

This clonotype was found many times. This rearrangement joins TRBV27 to TRBJ1-5; D is unresolved. This CDR3 contains 14 residues. The germline gives CDR1 MNHEY, CDR2 SMNVEV (reference sequence). V was clipped by 4 bases and J by 0 bases, with 7 bases between them. The CDR3 DNA reads as TGTGCCAGCAGTTCGACTGATAGCAATCAGCCCCAGCATTTT. This encodes CASSSTDSNQPQHF.

This chain uses TRBV3-1 with TRBJ2-1; 8 nucleotides line up with TRBD2. Losses at the gene ends were 1 base for V and 12 bases for J; bases not matched to a gene: 8. CDR1 is LGHDT and CDR2 is YNNKEL in the germline V gene (reference sequence). This CDR3 comprises 14 residues. This CDR3 reads CASSQGLAGRGQFF. The DNA of the CDR3 is TGTGCCAGCAGCCAAGGGTTAGCGGGACGGGGGCAGTTCTTC.

This clonotype was observed a few times. V is TRBV3-1 and J is TRBJ2-7; TRBD1 agrees at 7 bases. Germline assignment: CDR1 LGHDT and CDR2 YNNKEL (reference sequence). The CDR3 length is 14 residues. V lost 3 bases to trimming and J lost 4 bases; unmatched junction nucleotides: 6. The CDR3 DNA sequence: TGTGCCAGCAGCCAGGACGACAGGGTATACGAGCAGTACTTC. The encoded protein is CASSQDDRVYEQYF.

The V gene is TRBV7-9, the J gene TRBJ2-7, with 13 nucleotides matching TRBD2. The germline CDR1 and CDR2 sequences are SEHNR and FQNEAQ (reference sequence). With V trimmed by 4 bases and J by 2 bases, 5 bases remained unmatched. CDR3 length: 16 amino acids. The CDR3 here is CASSSGTSGTTYEQYF. The CDR3 nucleotides read TGTGCCAGCAGCTCAGGGACTAGCGGGACAACCTACGAGCAGTACTTC.